This T cell receptor (beta chain) stems from a study of T cell repertoires in cytomegalovirus infection. Study-level results: The ex vivo response was dominated by HLA-C-restricted CMV-specific TCR beta clonotypes. CMV carriers with the relevant HLA were identified by cumulative public TCR beta family frequency.

Worth noting for this clonotype: Antigen specificity is unknown.

TCRdb used MiXCR to reprocess the reads, holding one entry per CDR3 protein. The sample records 90,000 to 120,000 distinct CDR3 sequences, about 25% being singletons. Germline loops: CDR1 SQVTM, CDR2 ANQGSEA. The ends were cut back, 2 bases at V and 0 bases at J, with 5 bases in the middle. The CDR3 covers 14 residues. This receptor was identified in a human donor in good health (CMV status not recorded). Some clones in this sample may be carry-over from other donors' samples. The genes are TRBV29-1 and TRBJ2-6; D not resolved. Material: CD8+ T cells from PBMCs. Written as DNA, the CDR3 is TGCAGCGTTGAAAAATACTCTGGGGCCAACGTCCTGACTTTC. Its protein is CSVEKYSGANVLTF.